A selection of T cell receptor beta chains follows, all from one sample in a study of response to subunit inactivated influenza vaccine. From the RT-PCR reads, TCRdb called clonotypes with MiXCR, one entry per CDR3 protein. The repertoire holds more than 400,000 distinct CDR3 sequences, with approximately 6.9% as singletons. The specimen was PBMCs from blood, collected less than 25 months after vaccination. The receptors stem from a man aged 50-75 years who received an inactivated influenza vaccine. Both conserved end residues are part of each CDR3. Each record gives: V gene, D gene, J gene, clone size, CDR3 protein, CDR3 DNA. The D gene is left open where the match is weak. Where a row states a size, it is once, few, many or the class of an expanded clone; other rows omit it.

v_call: TRBV12-3/TRBV12-4
d_call: -
j_call: TRBJ1-4
clone_size: many
cdr3_aa: CASGYKGGEKLFF
cdr3_nt: TGTGCCAGCGGATATAAGGGTGGCGAAAAACTGTTTTTT

v_call: TRBV3-1
d_call: TRBD1
j_call: TRBJ1-1
clone_size: few
cdr3_aa: CASSQGGQGSTEAFF
cdr3_nt: TGTGCCAGCAGCCAAGGGGGACAGGGGAGCACTGAAGCTTTCTTT

v_call: TRBV28
d_call: -
j_call: TRBJ2-1
clone_size: -
cdr3_aa: CASSLRQTNEQFF
cdr3_nt: TGTGCCAGCAGTTTACGACAGACTAATGAGCAGTTCTTC

v_call: TRBV12-3/TRBV12-4
d_call: -
j_call: TRBJ1-4
clone_size: few
cdr3_aa: CASSSWLANEKLFF
cdr3_nt: TGTGCCAGCAGTTCCTGGTTGGCTAATGAAAAACTGTTTTTT

v_call: TRBV20-1
d_call: TRBD2
j_call: TRBJ2-1
clone_size: -
cdr3_aa: CSARDLASGGPYNEQFF
cdr3_nt: TGCAGTGCTAGAGATCTGGCTAGCGGGGGTCCCTACAATGAGCAGTTCTTC

v_call: TRBV6-1
d_call: TRBD1
j_call: TRBJ2-7
clone_size: -
cdr3_aa: CASRGTGTAYEQYF
cdr3_nt: TGTGCCAGCAGGGGGACAGGGACAGCCTACGAGCAGTACTTC

v_call: TRBV20-1
d_call: -
j_call: TRBJ2-7
clone_size: few
cdr3_aa: CSAREGTLHYEQYF
cdr3_nt: TGCAGTGCTAGAGAGGGTACGCTACACTACGAGCAGTACTTC

v_call: TRBV4-1
d_call: -
j_call: TRBJ2-7
clone_size: -
cdr3_aa: CASSQDLAEDYYEQYF
cdr3_nt: TGCGCCAGCAGCCAAGATCTGGCAGAAGATTACTACGAGCAGTACTTC

v_call: TRBV12-3/TRBV12-4
d_call: -
j_call: TRBJ2-2
clone_size: -
cdr3_aa: CAGSLGTTGELFF
cdr3_nt: TGTGCCGGCAGTTTAGGGACGACCGGGGAGCTGTTTTTT

v_call: TRBV7-2
d_call: -
j_call: TRBJ1-2
clone_size: -
cdr3_aa: CASSYSRGLVGYTF
cdr3_nt: TGTGCCAGCAGCTACAGTCGGGGGCTGGTAGGCTACACCTTC

v_call: TRBV6-2/TRBV6-3
d_call: -
j_call: TRBJ2-7
clone_size: few
cdr3_aa: CASSLTSPGEQYF
cdr3_nt: TGTGCCAGCAGTTTAACTAGCCCAGGAGAGCAGTACTTC

v_call: TRBV12-3/TRBV12-4
d_call: -
j_call: TRBJ2-2
clone_size: -
cdr3_aa: CARWGGRRIIANTGELFF
cdr3_nt: TGTGCCCGCTGGGGGGGCAGGCGAATAATCGCGAACACCGGGGAGCTGTTTTTT

v_call: TRBV5-1
d_call: -
j_call: TRBJ1-6
clone_size: many
cdr3_aa: CASSLGDVSPLHF
cdr3_nt: TGCGCCAGCAGCTTGGGGGACGTCTCACCCCTCCACTTT

v_call: TRBV5-5
d_call: -
j_call: TRBJ2-7
clone_size: few
cdr3_aa: CASSHRVLYEQYF
cdr3_nt: TGTGCCAGCAGCCACAGGGTCCTCTACGAGCAGTACTTC

v_call: TRBV20-1
d_call: -
j_call: TRBJ1-1
clone_size: few
cdr3_aa: CSAQFGNTEAFF
cdr3_nt: TGCAGTGCTCAGTTTGGGAACACTGAAGCTTTCTTT

v_call: TRBV20-1
d_call: TRBD2
j_call: TRBJ2-7
clone_size: few
cdr3_aa: CSARDLLAGGLTYEQYF
cdr3_nt: TGCAGTGCTAGAGATTTACTAGCGGGGGGCCTTACCTACGAGCAGTACTTC

v_call: TRBV5-1
d_call: TRBD1
j_call: TRBJ1-3
clone_size: few
cdr3_aa: CASSLDRPSGNTIYF
cdr3_nt: TGCGCCAGCAGCCTGGACAGGCCCTCTGGAAACACCATATATTTT

v_call: TRBV20-1
d_call: -
j_call: TRBJ1-2
clone_size: many
cdr3_aa: CSARDLRSSGGYTF
cdr3_nt: TGCAGTGCTAGAGATCTGAGGAGTTCCGGTGGCTACACCTTC

v_call: TRBV7-2
d_call: -
j_call: TRBJ2-2
clone_size: -
cdr3_aa: CASSGTGQAGTGELFF
cdr3_nt: TGTGCCAGCAGCGGTACAGGGCAGGCGGGCACCGGGGAGCTGTTTTTT

v_call: TRBV20-1
d_call: -
j_call: TRBJ1-5
clone_size: -
cdr3_aa: CSARGTPTRYSNQPQHF
cdr3_nt: TGCAGTGCTAGAGGGACCCCAACAAGATATAGCAATCAGCCCCAGCATTTT

v_call: TRBV28
d_call: -
j_call: TRBJ2-3
clone_size: -
cdr3_aa: CASSVTVWGHTDTQYF
cdr3_nt: TGTGCCAGCAGTGTAACCGTCTGGGGGCACACAGATACGCAGTATTTT

v_call: TRBV11-1
d_call: TRBD1
j_call: TRBJ1-6
clone_size: few
cdr3_aa: CASSRDRSPSSYNSPLHF
cdr3_nt: TGTGCCAGCAGCCGGGACAGGAGCCCGAGCTCCTATAATTCACCCCTCCACTTT

v_call: TRBV5-1
d_call: TRBD2
j_call: TRBJ2-3
clone_size: many
cdr3_aa: CASSGLAGGGADTQYF
cdr3_nt: TGCGCCAGCTCCGGTCTAGCGGGAGGTGGTGCAGATACGCAGTATTTT

v_call: TRBV10-3
d_call: -
j_call: TRBJ2-2
clone_size: many
cdr3_aa: CAISGGPTGELFF
cdr3_nt: TGTGCCATCAGTGGGGGACCAACCGGGGAGCTGTTTTTT

v_call: TRBV5-1
d_call: -
j_call: TRBJ2-2
clone_size: few
cdr3_aa: CASSLAALGNTGELFF
cdr3_nt: TGCGCCAGCAGCTTGGCCGCACTAGGGAACACCGGGGAGCTGTTTTTT

v_call: TRBV29-1
d_call: TRBD2
j_call: TRBJ2-1
clone_size: many
cdr3_aa: CSVAVAGGQYNEQFF
cdr3_nt: TGCAGCGTTGCCGTAGCGGGAGGACAATACAATGAGCAGTTCTTC

v_call: TRBV27
d_call: -
j_call: TRBJ2-1
clone_size: few
cdr3_aa: CASSFLGGHSYNEQFF
cdr3_nt: TGTGCCAGCAGTTTTCTCGGCGGCCACTCCTACAATGAGCAGTTCTTC

v_call: TRBV20-1
d_call: TRBD2
j_call: TRBJ2-1
clone_size: few
cdr3_aa: CSAKRLAGWRANNEQFF
cdr3_nt: TGCAGTGCGAAAAGACTAGCGGGTTGGAGAGCTAACAATGAGCAGTTCTTC

v_call: TRBV5-6
d_call: -
j_call: TRBJ1-1
clone_size: -
cdr3_aa: CASSLARRTTEAFF
cdr3_nt: TGTGCCAGCAGCTTGGCCCGCAGGACCACTGAAGCTTTCTTT

v_call: TRBV9
d_call: -
j_call: TRBJ2-7
clone_size: -
cdr3_aa: CASNRGAESYEQYF
cdr3_nt: TGTGCCAGCAACCGGGGGGCCGAGTCCTACGAGCAGTACTTC